The present T cell receptor (beta chain) was sequenced within a study of CD8 T cells in Susac syndrome. The CDR3 runs 14 residues. Trimming stripped 5 bases from V and 4 bases from J, with 14 bases between. After extraction with the RNeasy kit, about 0.45 to 1 ug of the RNA was reverse transcribed using random hexamers. TCR beta CDR3 was amplified by immunoSEQ multiplex PCR. This amplification extended across 54 Vbeta and 13 Jbeta segments. TCRdb processed the immunoSEQ multiplex PCR reads anew with MiXCR; each CDR3 protein has one entry. The sample lists 50,000 to 55,000 distinct CDR3 sequences, 95% seen once, with less than 0.95% in the top ten.

The rearrangement joins TRBV12-3 or TRBV12-4 to TRBJ2-5, with D perhaps matching TRBD1 (6 bases). The receptor's source is a human donor with Susac syndrome. Source material: CD8+ T cells from PBMCs. CDR3: CASSVYREIETQYF. DNA of the CDR3: TGTGCCAGCAGTGTTTACAGGGAAATAGAGACCCAGTACTTC.